One T cell receptor (beta chain) is described in this entry. Its specificity is not known. CD4+ cells were split into CD45RA+ naive and CD45RA-negative memory subsets. CDR3 length: 13 amino acids. Per the germline V gene, CDR1 is SGHAT and CDR2 is FQNNGV. With 4 bases removed from V and 5 bases from J, the gap between germline ends came to 11 bases. This record comes from a study of shared clonotypes between healthy human individuals. General study points: The naive CD4 repertoires of several donors were compared, and roughly 5% of clonotypes were shared.

Method: immunoSEQ multiplex PCR; TCRdb's copy keeps in-frame clones and lacks some. The sample lists approximately 1.5 million clones, approximately 98% occurring once. Material for sequencing was naive CD4+ T cells sorted from blood. Stated subset: CD45RA+ positively selected. This receptor was taken from a man aged 25-40 years in good health. This chain connects TRBV11-2 to TRBJ2-5, with TRBD1 as a possible D gene (6 bases). The CDR3 DNA reads as TGTGCCAGCAGCTGGGACATTGGGGAGACCCAGTACTTC. This translates into CASSWDIGETQYF.